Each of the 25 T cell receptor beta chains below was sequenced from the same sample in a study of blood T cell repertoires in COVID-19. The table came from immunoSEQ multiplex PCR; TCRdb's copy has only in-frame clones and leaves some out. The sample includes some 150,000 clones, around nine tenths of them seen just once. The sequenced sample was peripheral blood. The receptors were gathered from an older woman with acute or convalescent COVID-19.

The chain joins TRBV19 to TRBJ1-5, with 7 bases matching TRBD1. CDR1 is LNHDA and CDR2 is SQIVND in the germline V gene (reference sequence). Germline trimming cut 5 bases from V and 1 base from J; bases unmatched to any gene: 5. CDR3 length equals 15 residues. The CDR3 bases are TGTGCCAGTAGTTGGGGACAGTTCAGCAATCAGCCCCAGCATTTT. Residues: CASSWGQFSNQPQHF.

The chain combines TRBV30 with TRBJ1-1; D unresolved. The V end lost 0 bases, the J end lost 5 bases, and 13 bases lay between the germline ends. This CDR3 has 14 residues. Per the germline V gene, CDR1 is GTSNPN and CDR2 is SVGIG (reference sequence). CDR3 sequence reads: CAWSVAGGRTEAFF. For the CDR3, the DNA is TGTGCCTGGAGTGTAGCAGGAGGTCGGACTGAAGCTTTCTTT.

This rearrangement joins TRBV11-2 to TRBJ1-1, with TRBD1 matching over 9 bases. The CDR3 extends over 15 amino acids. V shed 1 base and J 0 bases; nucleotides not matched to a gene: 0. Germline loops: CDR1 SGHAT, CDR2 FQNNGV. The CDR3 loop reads CASSLGDRVNTEAFF. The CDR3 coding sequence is TGTGCCAGCAGCTTAGGGGACAGGGTGAACACTGAAGCTTTCTTT.

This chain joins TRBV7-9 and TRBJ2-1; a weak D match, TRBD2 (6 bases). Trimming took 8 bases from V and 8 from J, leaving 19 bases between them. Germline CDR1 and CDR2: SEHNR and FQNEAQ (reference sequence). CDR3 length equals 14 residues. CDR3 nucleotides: TGTGCCAGCTACTTGCGGGGCGCGGGTCATGAGCAGTTCTTC. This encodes CASYLRGAGHEQFF. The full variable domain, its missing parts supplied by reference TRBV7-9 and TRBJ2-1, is DTGVSQNPRHKITKRGQNVTFRCDPISEHNRLYWYRQTLGQGPEFLTYFQNEAQLEKSRLLSDRFSAERPKGSFSTLEIQRTEQGDSAMYLCASYLRGAGHEQFFGPGTRLTVL.

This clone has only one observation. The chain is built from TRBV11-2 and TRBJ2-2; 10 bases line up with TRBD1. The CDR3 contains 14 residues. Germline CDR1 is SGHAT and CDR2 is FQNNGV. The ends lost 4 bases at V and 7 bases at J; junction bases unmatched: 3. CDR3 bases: TGTGCCAGCAGCTCGGGACAGGGGAACGGGGAGCTGTTTTTT. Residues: CASSSGQGNGELFF. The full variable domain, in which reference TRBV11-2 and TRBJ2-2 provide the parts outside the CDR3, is EAGVAQSPRYKIIEKRQSVAFWCNPISGHATLYWYQQILGQGPKLLIQFQNNGVVDDSQLPKDRFSAERLKGVDSTLKIQPAKLEDSAVYLCASSSGQGNGELFFGEGSRLTVL.

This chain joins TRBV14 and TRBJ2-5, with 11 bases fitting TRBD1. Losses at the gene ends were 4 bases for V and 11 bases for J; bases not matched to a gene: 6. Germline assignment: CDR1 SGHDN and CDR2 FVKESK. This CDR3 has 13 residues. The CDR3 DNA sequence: TGTGCCAGCAGCCTCGGGACAGGGGGTCTTCAGTACTTC. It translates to CASSLGTGGLQYF.

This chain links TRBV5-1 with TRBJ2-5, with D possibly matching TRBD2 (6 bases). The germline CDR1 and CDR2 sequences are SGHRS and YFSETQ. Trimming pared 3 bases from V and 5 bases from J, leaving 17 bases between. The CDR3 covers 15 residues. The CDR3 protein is CASSSGDLRRETQYF. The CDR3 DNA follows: TGCGCCAGCAGCTCGGGGGATCTGCGGAGGGAGACCCAGTACTTC.

The CDR3 DNA follows: TGCGCCAGCAGCCGGGGTTTAACAGGGCGCGAGGACGAGCAGTACGTC. Amino acid sequence: CASSRGLTGREDEQYV. The rearrangement uses TRBV4-1 and TRBJ2-7; possible D gene TRBD1, 6 bases. Germline loops: CDR1 MGHRA, CDR2 YSYEKL. The germline V and J ends were trimmed by 4 bases and 5 bases, with 21 bases remaining between them. CDR3 length: 16 amino acids.

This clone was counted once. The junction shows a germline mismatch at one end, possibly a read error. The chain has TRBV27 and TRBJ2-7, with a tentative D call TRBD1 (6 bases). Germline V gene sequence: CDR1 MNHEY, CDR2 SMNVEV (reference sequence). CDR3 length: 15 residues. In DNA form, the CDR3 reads TGTACCAGCAGTTATGGACCCGGACAGATCTACGAGCAGTACTTC. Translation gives CTSSYGPGQIYEQYF.

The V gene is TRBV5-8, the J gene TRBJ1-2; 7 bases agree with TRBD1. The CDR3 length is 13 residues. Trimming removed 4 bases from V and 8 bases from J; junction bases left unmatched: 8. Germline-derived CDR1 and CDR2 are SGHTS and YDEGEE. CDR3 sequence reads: CASSLDRVRGYTF. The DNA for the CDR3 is TGTGCCAGCAGCCTCGACAGGGTGAGAGGCTACACCTTC.

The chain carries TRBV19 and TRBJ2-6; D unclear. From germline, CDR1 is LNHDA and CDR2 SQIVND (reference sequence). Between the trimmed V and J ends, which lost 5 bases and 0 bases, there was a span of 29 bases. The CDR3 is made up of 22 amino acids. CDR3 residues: CASSFSLRMLAEKNSGANVLTF. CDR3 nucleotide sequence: TGTGCCAGTAGTTTTTCACTTCGGATGTTAGCAGAGAAAAACTCTGGGGCCAACGTCCTGACTTTC.

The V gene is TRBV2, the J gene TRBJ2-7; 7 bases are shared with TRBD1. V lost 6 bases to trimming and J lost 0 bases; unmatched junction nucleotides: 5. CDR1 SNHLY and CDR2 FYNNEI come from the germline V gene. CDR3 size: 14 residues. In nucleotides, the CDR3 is TGTGCCAGCAGAAGACAGGGAGACTCCTACGAGCAGTACTTC. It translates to CASRRQGDSYEQYF.

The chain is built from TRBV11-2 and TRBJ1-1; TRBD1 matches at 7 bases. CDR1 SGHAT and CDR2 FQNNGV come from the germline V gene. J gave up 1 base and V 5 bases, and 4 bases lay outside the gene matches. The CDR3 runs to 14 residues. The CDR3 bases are TGTGCCAGCAGCCCCCGGGACAGGAACACTGAAGCTTTCTTT. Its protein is CASSPRDRNTEAFF. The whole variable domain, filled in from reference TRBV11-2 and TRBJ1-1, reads EAGVAQSPRYKIIEKRQSVAFWCNPISGHATLYWYQQILGQGPKLLIQFQNNGVVDDSQLPKDRFSAERLKGVDSTLKIQPAKLEDSAVYLCASSPRDRNTEAFFGQGTRLTVV.

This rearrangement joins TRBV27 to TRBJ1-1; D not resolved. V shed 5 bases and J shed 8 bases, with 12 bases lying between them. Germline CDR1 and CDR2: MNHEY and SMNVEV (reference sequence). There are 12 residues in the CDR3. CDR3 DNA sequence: TGTGCCAGCAGTCTCCTCGGGGAAGAAGCTTTCTTT. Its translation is CASSLLGEEAFF.

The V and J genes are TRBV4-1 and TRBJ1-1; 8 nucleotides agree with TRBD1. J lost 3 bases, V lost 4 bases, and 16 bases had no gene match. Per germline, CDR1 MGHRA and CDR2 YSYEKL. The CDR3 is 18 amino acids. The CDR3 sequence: CASSLRGTGGNSYTEAFF. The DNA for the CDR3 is TGCGCCAGCAGCCTTCGTGGGACAGGTGGTAATTCGTACACTGAAGCTTTCTTT.

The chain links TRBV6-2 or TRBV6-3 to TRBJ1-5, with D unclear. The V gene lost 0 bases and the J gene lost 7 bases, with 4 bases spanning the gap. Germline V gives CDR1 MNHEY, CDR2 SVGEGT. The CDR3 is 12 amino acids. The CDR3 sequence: CASSYSRQPQHF. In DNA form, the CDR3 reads TGTGCCAGCAGTTACTCGAGACAGCCCCAGCATTTT.

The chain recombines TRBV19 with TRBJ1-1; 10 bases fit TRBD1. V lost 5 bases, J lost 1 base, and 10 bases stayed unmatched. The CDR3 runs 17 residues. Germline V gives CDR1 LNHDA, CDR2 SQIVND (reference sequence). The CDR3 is CASSSRQGARKNTEAFF. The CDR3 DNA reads TGTGCCAGTAGTTCTAGACAGGGGGCCAGAAAGAACACTGAAGCTTTCTTT. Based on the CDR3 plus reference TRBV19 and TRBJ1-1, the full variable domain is DGGITQSPKYLFRKEGQNVTLSCEQNLNHDAMYWYRQDPGQGLRLIYYSQIVNDFQKGDIAEGYSVSREKKESFPLTVTSAQKNPTAFYLCASSSRQGARKNTEAFFGQGTRLTVV.

CDR3 DNA: TGTGCCAGTAGTCTGCCGGGACAATGGAGCAATCAGCCCCAGCATTTT. It specifies CASSLPGQWSNQPQHF. The chain is built from TRBV19 and TRBJ1-5; perhaps TRBD1 as D (6 bases). The V end lost 5 bases, the J end lost 1 base, and 15 bases lay between the germline ends. The CDR3 totals 16 residues. Germline-derived CDR1 and CDR2 are LNHDA and SQIVND (reference sequence).

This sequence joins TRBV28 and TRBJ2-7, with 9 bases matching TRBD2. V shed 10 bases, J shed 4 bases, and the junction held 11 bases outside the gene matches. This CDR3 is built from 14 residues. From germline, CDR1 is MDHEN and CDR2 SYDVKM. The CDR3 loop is CATRAGGYQYEQYV. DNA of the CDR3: TGTGCCACCCGAGCGGGGGGCTACCAATACGAGCAGTACGTC.

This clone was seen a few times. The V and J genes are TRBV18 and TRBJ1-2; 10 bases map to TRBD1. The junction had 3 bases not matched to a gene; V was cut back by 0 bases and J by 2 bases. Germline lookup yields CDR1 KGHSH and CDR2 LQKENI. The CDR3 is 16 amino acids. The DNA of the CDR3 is TGTGCCAGCTCACCACCGGAGACAGGGGGCAACTATGGCTACACCTTC. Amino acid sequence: CASSPPETGGNYGYTF.

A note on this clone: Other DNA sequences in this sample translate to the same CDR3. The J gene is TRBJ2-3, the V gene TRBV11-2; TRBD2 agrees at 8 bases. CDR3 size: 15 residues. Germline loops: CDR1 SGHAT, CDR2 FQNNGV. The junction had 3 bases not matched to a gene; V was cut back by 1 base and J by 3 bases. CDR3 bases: TGTGCCAGCAGCTTAGCGGGGGGGCCAACAGATACGCAGTATTTT. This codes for CASSLAGGPTDTQYF.

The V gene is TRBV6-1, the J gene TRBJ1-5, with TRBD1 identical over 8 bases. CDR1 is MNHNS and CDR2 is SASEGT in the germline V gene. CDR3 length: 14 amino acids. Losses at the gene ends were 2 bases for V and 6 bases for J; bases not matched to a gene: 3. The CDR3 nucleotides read TGTGCCAGCAGTGAACGGACAGGGACTCAGCCCCAGCATTTT. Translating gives CASSERTGTQPQHF.

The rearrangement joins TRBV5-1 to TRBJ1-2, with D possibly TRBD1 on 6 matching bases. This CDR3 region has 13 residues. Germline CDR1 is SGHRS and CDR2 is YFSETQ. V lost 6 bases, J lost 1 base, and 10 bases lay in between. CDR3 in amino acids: CASTWDINYGYTF. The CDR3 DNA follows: TGCGCCAGCACCTGGGACATTAACTATGGCTACACCTTC.

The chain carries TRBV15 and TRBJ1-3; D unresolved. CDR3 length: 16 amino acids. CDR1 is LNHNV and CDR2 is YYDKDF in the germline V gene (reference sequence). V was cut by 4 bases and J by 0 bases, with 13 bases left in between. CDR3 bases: TGTGCCACCAGCATCCGGGGTGCAGGCTCTGGAAACACCATATATTTT. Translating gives CATSIRGAGSGNTIYF.

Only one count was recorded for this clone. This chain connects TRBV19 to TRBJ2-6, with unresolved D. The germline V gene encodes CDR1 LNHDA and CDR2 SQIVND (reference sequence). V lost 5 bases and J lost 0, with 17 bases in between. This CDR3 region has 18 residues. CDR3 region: CASSLIFAESSGANVLTF. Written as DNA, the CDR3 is TGTGCCAGTAGTTTGATTTTTGCCGAGAGCTCTGGGGCCAACGTCCTGACTTTC.